This T cell receptor (beta chain) was recorded in a study of CD8 T cells in Susac syndrome (dated by TCRdb to the late 2010s). Broadly, across the study: Repertoire sequencing was used to test whether CD8+ T cell activation and differentiation in Susac syndrome was antigen driven. The study compared CD8+ T cell repertoire clonality among roughly 12 healthy donors, roughly 14 Susac syndrome patients and fewer than 19 multiple sclerosis patients. General findings and caveats noted by the study authors: The number of individuals in the TCR sequencing and HLA analysis was recognized as being relatively small.

RNA was extracted using the RNeasy kit, and about 0.45 to 1 ug of the RNA was reverse transcribed with random hexamers. The immunoSEQ multiplex PCR assay, which covers 54 Vbeta and 13 Jbeta segments, was used to amplify TCR beta CDR3 regions. PCR amplification bias was corrected by using a synthetic template baseline for primer optimization and computational correction. On the authors' methods: Reads were assigned to V, D and J genes according to IMGT and analyzed in immunoSEQ Analyzer, with only productive sequences retained. Clonality was calculated as one minus the Shannon entropy normalized by log2 of the number of productive unique sequences. For each patient and control, public and private clones were evaluated among the 100 most prevalent clones. A clone was defined as Susac-specific if it was absent from the healthy and MS cohorts, from 1052 published viral clones and from other ImmuneACCESS disease sequences. TCRdb redid the processing of the public reads, applying fastp at Q25 and MiXCR, and retained in-frame beta chains. One record per CDR3 amino acid sequence lists the most common genes and DNA. The authors' filters were not applied to this entry. Across this sample there are about 300,000 distinct CDR3 sequences, with approximately 89% seen only once. Around 0.18% of the sample is held by the ten biggest clonotypes.

This clonotype was seen only once. The clone's antigen remains unknown. There are no base qualities to consult, and no much larger clone falls within one base. Support from one read is weak. Peripheral blood CD8+ and CD4+ T cells from healthy donors, Susac syndrome patients and multiple sclerosis patients were profiled by high-throughput TCR beta sequencing. The multiple sclerosis controls were treatment-naive patients who had stable or active relapsing-remitting disease and met the revised McDonald criteria. CD8+ TEMRA cells were enriched by FACS, while bulk CD8+ and CD4+ T cells were purified by magnetic negative isolation. Blood was collected in EDTA tubes and processed within 24 hours, with PBMCs isolated through density gradient centrifugation. PBMCs intended for TCR sequencing were cryopreserved in liquid nitrogen and thawed later in a water bath at 37 degrees C. Purity of sorted or isolated CD4+, CD8+ and CD8+ TEMRA cells was at least 90%.

Sequenced material: CD8+ T cells from PBMCs. The sequence was collected from a human donor with multiple sclerosis.

The CDR3 amino acid sequence is: CASSLGGDRRRAKNIQYF. The DNA sequence is as follows: TGTGCCAGCAGCTTAGGAGGCGACCGGAGGAGAGCCAAAAACATTCAGTACTTC. The chain is made from TRBV7-2 and TRBJ2-4; possibly the D gene is TRBD2, per 5 matching bases. In the germline V gene, CDR1 corresponds to SGHTA and CDR2 to FQGNSA. Including the terminal cysteine and phenylalanine, the CDR3 comprises 18 residues. Only the CDR3 region is kept as DNA, spanning 54 bases read in frame from base 1. A distance of 16 bases separates the germline ends of V and J, which lose 1 base and 0 bases respectively.